This T cell receptor (beta chain) was sequenced in a study of shared clonotypes between healthy human individuals. Clones were sequenced by immunoSEQ multiplex PCR, and TCRdb holds only the in-frame ones, with some missing. The table shows about 2.2 million clones, with around 93% occurring only once. The naive CD8 subset, CD45RO-negative cells positively selected for CCR7, excluded terminally differentiated effector memory CD45RA+ cells. Everyone who donated was a Caucasian adult who lived in Nashville, Tennessee. This receptor was identified in a man aged 18-30 years in good health. Some clones in this sample may be carry-over from other donors' samples. The specimen was naive CD8+ T cells from PBMCs.

CDR3 sequence: CATPNTGELFF. The CDR3 DNA is TGTGCCACCCCGAACACCGGGGAGCTGTTTTTT. V gene TRBV7-9 combines with J gene TRBJ2-2, with D hard to call. This CDR3 is 11 amino acids long. From germline, CDR1 is SEHNR and CDR2 FQNEAQ (reference sequence). V lost 10 bases, J lost 0 bases, and 3 bases lay in between.